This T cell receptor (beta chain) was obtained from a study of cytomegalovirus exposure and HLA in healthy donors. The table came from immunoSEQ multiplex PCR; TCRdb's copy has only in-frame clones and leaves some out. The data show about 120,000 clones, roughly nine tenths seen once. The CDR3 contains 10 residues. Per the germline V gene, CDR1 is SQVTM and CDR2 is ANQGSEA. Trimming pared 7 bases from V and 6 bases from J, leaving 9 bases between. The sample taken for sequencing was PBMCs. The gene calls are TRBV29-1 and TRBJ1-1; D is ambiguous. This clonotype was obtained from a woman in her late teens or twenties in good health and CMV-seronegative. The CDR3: CSAGDAEAFF. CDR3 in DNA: TGCAGCGCGGGAGACGCTGAAGCTTTCTTT.